Each of the 16 T cell receptor beta chains below was sequenced from the same sample in a study of blood T cell repertoires in COVID-19. Data came from immunoSEQ multiplex PCR; TCRdb stores just in-frame clones and leaves some out. The table has fewer than 300,000 clones, about 88% seen once. The sample was peripheral blood. All receptors come from a woman in her forties who had recovered from COVID-19.

V is TRBV18 and J is TRBJ1-4; D not resolved. The CDR3 contains 15 residues. Germline assignment: CDR1 KGHSH and CDR2 LQKENI. With 5 bases removed from V and 0 bases from J, the gap between germline ends came to 10 bases. CDR3 DNA: TGTGCCAGCTCAGCGGTCCGTGCAACTAATGAAAAACTGTTTTTT. Translating gives CASSAVRATNEKLFF.

The sample holds a few counts of this clone. The J gene is TRBJ2-1, the V gene TRBV6-4; D possibly corresponds to TRBD2 (6 bases). Deletions cut 2 bases from V and 7 bases from J, with 15 bases between. Germline assignment: CDR1 MRHNA and CDR2 SNTAGT. The length of the CDR3 is 15 residues. CDR3 region: CASSDGQEGGNEQFF. CDR3 nucleotides: TGTGCCAGCAGTGACGGGCAGGAGGGTGGGAATGAGCAGTTCTTC.

V gene TRBV24-1 combines with J gene TRBJ1-2; D is ambiguous. The V end was cut by 3 bases, the J end by 5 bases, with 9 bases between. There are 13 residues in the CDR3. Germline values: CDR1 KGHDR, CDR2 SFDVKD. The chain's CDR3 is CATSDGPLYGYTF. The CDR3 nucleotides read TGTGCCACCAGTGATGGGCCCTTGTATGGCTACACCTTC.

The genes are TRBV30 and TRBJ2-5; 9 bases line up with TRBD2. The CDR3 loop spans 16 amino acids. The ends lost 0 bases at V and 0 bases at J; junction bases unmatched: 5. Germline lookup yields CDR1 GTSNPN and CDR2 SVGIG (reference sequence). The CDR3 here is CAWSVRLAANQETQYF. CDR3 sequence (DNA): TGTGCCTGGAGTGTACGACTAGCGGCAAACCAAGAGACCCAGTACTTC.

This rearrangement joins TRBV27 to TRBJ1-5; 9 bases fit TRBD1. Germline V gene lookup returns CDR1 MNHEY and CDR2 SMNVEV (reference sequence). This CDR3 is 15 amino acids long. J lost 2 bases, V lost 6 bases, and 5 bases had no gene match. Here the CDR3 reads CASSPRQGGNQPQHF. As DNA, the CDR3 is TGTGCCAGCAGCCCCCGACAGGGGGGCAATCAGCCCCAGCATTTT.

The chain has TRBV18 and TRBJ1-1, with TRBD1 as a possible D gene (6 bases). Germline CDR1 KGHSH, CDR2 LQKENI. The germline V and J ends were trimmed by 3 bases and 0 bases, with 11 bases remaining between them. This CDR3 region has 15 residues. The CDR3 loop is CASSPDSPMNTEAFF. CDR3 bases: TGTGCCAGCTCACCGGACAGCCCCATGAACACTGAAGCTTTCTTT. The full variable domain, completed using reference TRBV18 and TRBJ1-1, is NAGVMQNPRHLVRRRGQEARLRCSPMKGHSHVYWYRQLPEEGLKFMVYLQKENIIDESGMPKERFSAEFPKEGPSILRIQQVVRGDSAAYFCASSPDSPMNTEAFFGQGTRLTVV.

This clone was observed once. The chain uses TRBV4-1 and TRBJ1-2; D remains ambiguous. There are 15 residues in the CDR3. The V end was cut by 4 bases, the J end by 2 bases, with 14 bases between. CDR1 MGHRA and CDR2 YSYEKL come from the germline V gene. The CDR3 protein is CASSPFGGQNYGYTF. The CDR3, as DNA: TGCGCCAGCAGCCCCTTCGGTGGGCAGAACTATGGCTACACCTTC.

The genes are TRBV10-2 and TRBJ2-7; 15 bases map to TRBD2. V was clipped by 8 bases and J by 6 bases; unmatched bases: 5. This CDR3 is built from 14 residues. The V gene's germline CDR1 is WSHSY and CDR2 SAAADI. CDR3 region: CASGLGLAGGEQYV. The CDR3 nucleotides are TGCGCCAGCGGACTGGGACTAGCGGGAGGCGAGCAGTACGTC.

The chain recombines TRBV7-3 with TRBJ1-1; D is unclear. Germline CDR1 is SGHTA and CDR2 is FQGTGA. The CDR3 sequence is 13 residues long. Trimming removed 2 bases from V and 1 base from J, with 5 bases in between. The CDR3 nucleotides are TGTGCCAGCAGCTTAGGGCAGAACACTGAAGCTTTCTTT. Translating it yields CASSLGQNTEAFF. The complete variable domain, with remaining parts taken from reference TRBV7-3 and TRBJ1-1, reads GAGVSQTPSNKVTEKGKYVELRCDPISGHTALYWYRQSLGQGPEFLIYFQGTGAADDSGLPNDRFFAVRPEGSVSTLKIQRTERGDSAVYLCASSLGQNTEAFFGQGTRLTVV.

This chain links TRBV6-2 or TRBV6-3 with TRBJ1-3, with a possible D match to TRBD1 (5 bases). Germline loops: CDR1 MNHEY, CDR2 SVGEGT. Deletions cut 7 bases from V and 0 bases from J, with 13 bases between. The CDR3 consists of 15 residues. CDR3 in DNA: TGTGCCAGCACCCCTTGGGGCAGCTCTGGAAACACCATATATTTT. Amino acid sequence: CASTPWGSSGNTIYF.

The rearrangement joins TRBV13 to TRBJ1-4; 8 bases map to TRBD1. The germline V gene encodes CDR1 PRHDT and CDR2 FYEKMQ (reference sequence). The CDR3 covers 14 residues. J lost 8 bases, V lost 5 bases, and 7 bases had no gene match. The CDR3 nucleotides are TGTGCCAGCAGCCCCAGGGGGCTGGGGGAAAAACTGTTTTTT. Translation gives CASSPRGLGEKLFF.

CDR3 nucleotides: TGTGCCAGCAGCTTTCGGACAGGGGGGAATCAGCCCCAGCATTTT. Translated: CASSFRTGGNQPQHF. V gene TRBV7-6 combines with J gene TRBJ1-5, with 10 bases that match TRBD1. The CDR3 is 15 residues long. The J segment lost 4 bases and the V segment lost 3 bases, leaving 3 bases of the junction unmatched. Per germline, CDR1 SGHVS and CDR2 FNYEAQ.

This rearrangement joins TRBV19 to TRBJ2-1, with TRBD2 identical over 11 bases. J gave up 0 bases and V 6 bases, and 10 bases lay outside the gene matches. Per germline, CDR1 LNHDA and CDR2 SQIVND (reference sequence). The CDR3 has 18 amino acids. As DNA, the CDR3 is TGTGCCAGTAGAGGGCTAGCGGGAGGCCAGAGCTCCTACAATGAGCAGTTCTTC. Amino acid sequence: CASRGLAGGQSSYNEQFF.

V gene TRBV25-1 combines with J gene TRBJ1-1; no reliable D call. CDR3 length equals 17 residues. The germline gives CDR1 MGHDK, CDR2 SYGVNS. Trimming pared 2 bases from V and 0 bases from J, leaving 16 bases between. In DNA, the CDR3 is TGTGCCAGCAGTGAAGGGCCGCGAGGGCCTCTGAACACTGAAGCTTTCTTT. Encoded protein: CASSEGPRGPLNTEAFF.

The chain links TRBV3-1 (or the pseudogene TRBV3-2) to TRBJ2-3, with a weak D call TRBD2 (5 bases). From germline, CDR1 is LGHDT and CDR2 YNNKEL (reference sequence). The ends were cut back, 1 base at V and 0 bases at J, with 17 bases in the middle. CDR3 length equals 18 residues. CDR3 sequence (DNA): TGTGCCAGCAGCCAAGGGCCCCTACTAGGTTCTAGCACAGATACGCAGTATTTT. It yields the protein CASSQGPLLGSSTDTQYF.

There are a few counts of this clone. The chain combines TRBV7-2 with TRBJ1-5; 7 bases are shared with TRBD1. This CDR3 has 16 amino acids. The ends lost 5 bases at V and 5 bases at J; junction bases unmatched: 12. Germline V CDR1 and CDR2: SGHTA, FQGNSA. This CDR3 reads CASSLTGGGFDQPQHF. The CDR3 DNA reads as TGTGCCAGCAGCCTGACCGGAGGGGGCTTTGATCAGCCCCAGCATTTT.